What follows are 3 T cell receptor beta chains derived from one specimen sequenced in a study of OX40 agonist ivuxolimab in advanced cancers. The data were produced by immunoSEQ multiplex PCR, yet TCRdb's version contains in-frame clones alone and is incomplete. Altogether approximately 61,000 clones are present, roughly nine tenths being singletons, with the ten largest covering around 2%. The material sequenced was CD4+ or CD8+ T cells sorted from blood, taken in a trial of the OX40 agonist ivuxolimab. The receptor set was obtained from an adult with an advanced solid tumor such as melanoma, head and neck, liver or kidney cancer.

The J gene is TRBJ1-1, the V gene TRBV28, with 10 bases identical to TRBD1. The V gene's germline CDR1 is MDHEN and CDR2 SYDVKM. The CDR3 has 15 amino acids. V was clipped by 2 bases and J by 7 bases; unmatched bases: 7. CDR3 coding DNA: TGTGCCAGCAGTTTACCCGGGACAGGGGCTAATGAAGCTTTCTTT. Residues: CASSLPGTGANEAFF.

The V call is TRBV7-8, the J call TRBJ1-6; D unresolved. The CDR3 has 13 residues. Trimming left V 1 base short and J 8 bases short, with 6 bases between. From germline, CDR1 is SGHVS and CDR2 FQNEAQ. The CDR3 region has the DNA TGTGCCAGCAGCTTAGGAGAGTATTCACCCCTCCACTTT. Translating it yields CASSLGEYSPLHF. The full variable domain, completed using reference TRBV7-8 and TRBJ1-6, is GAGVSQSPRYKVAKRGQDVALRCDPISGHVSLFWYQQALGQGPEFLTYFQNEAQLDKSGLPSDRFFAERPEGSVSTLKIQRTQQEDSAVYLCASSLGEYSPLHFGNGTRLTVT.

The chain joins TRBV7-8 to TRBJ2-3; D gene unclear. Germline CDR1 SGHVS, CDR2 FQNEAQ. V gave up 5 bases and J gave up 0 bases, with 6 bases separating them. The CDR3 totals 13 residues. The CDR3 bases are TGTGCCAGCAGCAGTATCAGCACAGATACGCAGTATTTT. Amino acid sequence: CASSSISTDTQYF. The full variable domain, with the rest looked up from reference TRBV7-8 and TRBJ2-3, is GAGVSQSPRYKVAKRGQDVALRCDPISGHVSLFWYQQALGQGPEFLTYFQNEAQLDKSGLPSDRFFAERPEGSVSTLKIQRTQQEDSAVYLCASSSISTDTQYFGPGTRLTVL.